The clone carrying this T cell receptor (beta chain) appeared many times. No antigen is known for it. This sample was taken from a study of breast tumors, draining lymph nodes, adjacent tissues. General observations from the study: Most tumor T cells seemingly derive from lymph node, then expand in tumor. Tumor TCR diversity was below lymph nodes but above nontumor tissue.

TCRdb re-called the multiplex PCR reads through MiXCR, storing one row per CDR3 protein. The sample records over 100,000 distinct CDR3 sequences, more than 20% being singletons. After removal of 1 base from V and 6 bases from J, the junction contained 6 bases not matched to a gene. This CDR3 is built from 15 residues. In germline, CDR1 is SGHVS, CDR2 FNYEAQ. Samples came from axillary lymph nodes draining the breast cancer. The chain is built from TRBV7-6 and TRBJ2-3; 8 bases agree with TRBD2. Sequencing input: axillary lymph node tissue. The TCR comes from a female donor with breast cancer. Some clones in this sample may be carry-over from other donors' samples. As DNA, the CDR3 is TGTGCCAGCAGCTTAGGGAGCGGGAGTACGGATACGCAGTATTTT. This gives the protein CASSLGSGSTDTQYF. Full variable domain (remainder filled in from reference TRBV7-6 and TRBJ2-3): GAGVSQSPRYKVTKRGQDVALRCDPISGHVSLYWYRQALGQGPEFLTYFNYEAQQDKSGLPNDRFSAERPEGSISTLTIQRTEQRDSAMYRCASSLGSGSTDTQYFGPGTRLTVL.